Listed here are 27 T cell receptor beta chains from one sample, sequenced in a study of T-cell memory formation after mild COVID-19. MiXCR was run by TCRdb on the 5' RACE reads, yielding one entry per CDR3 protein. The table includes roughly 140,000 distinct CDR3 sequences, 13% to 15% detected once. The sequenced material came from PBMCs or a T cell subset sorted from them (not recorded which). These receptors all come from an adult woman who had mild COVID-19 (a few samples of this study predate the infection). Cell type and time point are not known.

V usage is TRBV5-1 and J usage is TRBJ2-5, with 7 bases fitting TRBD1. The J segment lost 5 bases and the V segment lost 2 bases, leaving 6 bases of the junction unmatched. The CDR3 runs to 14 residues. Germline V lookup: CDR1 SGHRS, CDR2 YFSETQ. The CDR3 loop is CASSFYTGEETQYF. In DNA, the CDR3 is TGCGCCAGCAGCTTCTATACAGGGGAGGAGACCCAGTACTTC.

This clonotype was observed many times. The gene calls are TRBV29-1 and TRBJ2-7, with 15 bases identical to TRBD2. The CDR3 loop spans 14 amino acids. Looked up from germline, CDR1 is SQVTM and CDR2 is ANQGSEA. The J segment lost 6 bases and the V segment lost 6 bases, leaving 6 bases of the junction unmatched. The DNA of the CDR3 is TGCAGCGTCCCCGGACTAGCGGGAGGGCCCGAGCAGTACTTC. Amino acid sequence: CSVPGLAGGPEQYF.

This clonotype was recorded many times. The chain has TRBV5-1 and TRBJ2-7; 7 nucleotides agree with TRBD1. The CDR3 totals 14 residues. With V trimmed by 0 bases and J by 5 bases, 5 bases remained unmatched. CDR1 SGHRS and CDR2 YFSETQ come from the germline V gene. In nucleotides, the CDR3 is TGCGCCAGCAGCTTGGGTACAGGGGTCCACGAGCAGTACTTC. As protein: CASSLGTGVHEQYF.

This clonotype appeared a few times. The chain has TRBV12-3 or TRBV12-4 and TRBJ2-1; D may be TRBD2 (5 bases). The CDR3 is 12 amino acids. V was clipped by 5 bases and J by 9 bases, with 11 bases between them. The CDR3 is CASSNNGVEQFF. CDR3 DNA sequence: TGTGCCAGCAGTAATAACGGGGTTGAGCAGTTCTTC.

This clonotype has just a few counts. The chain recombines TRBV14 with TRBJ1-1, with 7 positions matching TRBD1. Germline trimming cut 1 base from V and 5 bases from J; bases unmatched to any gene: 10. CDR1 SGHDN and CDR2 FVKESK come from the germline V gene. This CDR3 is built from 16 residues. CDR3 residues: CASSQVTGLESTEAFF. As DNA, the CDR3 is TGTGCCAGCAGCCAAGTGACAGGGCTTGAATCAACTGAAGCTTTCTTT.

Regarding this clonotype: This could be a read error, since a much larger clone is one nucleotide away. The chain carries TRBV4-2 and TRBJ1-1; D not resolved. This CDR3 has 12 amino acids. Per the germline V gene, CDR1 is LGHNA and CDR2 is YNFKEQ. V was cut by 2 bases and J by 4 bases, with 5 bases left in between. This CDR3 reads CASSQPGTEAFF. DNA of the CDR3: TGTGCCAGCAGCCAACCGGGCACTGAAGCTTTCTTT.

The chain joins TRBV15 to TRBJ1-4; D not certain. CDR3 length equals 14 residues. In germline, CDR1 is LNHNV, CDR2 YYDKDF (reference sequence). Deletions cut 5 bases from V and 5 bases from J, with 12 bases between. CDR3 sequence (DNA): TGTGCCACCAGCCAGGCAGAACAGAATGAAAAACTGTTTTTT. Residues: CATSQAEQNEKLFF.

The rearrangement joins TRBV2 to TRBJ1-5; D uncertain. The V end lost 5 bases, the J end lost 3 bases, and 11 bases lay between the germline ends. Germline V gene sequence: CDR1 SNHLY, CDR2 FYNNEI. The CDR3 totals 14 residues. The CDR3 DNA follows: TGTGCCAGCAGTTTCCGGAGCCTCAATCAGCCCCAGCATTTT. Protein product: CASSFRSLNQPQHF.

The V call is TRBV4-1, the J call TRBJ2-3, with D possibly TRBD2 on 6 matching bases. CDR3 size: 19 residues. V was pared by 1 base and J by 4 bases, with 24 bases between. Germline-derived CDR1 and CDR2 are MGHRA and YSYEKL. The CDR3 loop reads CASSQAGVVPAGGSDTQYF. Here the CDR3 DNA reads TGCGCCAGCAGCCAAGCGGGGGTGGTTCCAGCGGGCGGATCAGATACGCAGTATTTT.

This clonotype was seen many times. This rearrangement joins TRBV4-2 to TRBJ2-7; the D is unclear. Germline CDR1 is LGHNA and CDR2 is YNFKEQ. Trimming left V 3 bases short and J 4 bases short, with 1 base between. CDR3 length equals 10 residues. For the CDR3, the DNA is TGTGCCAGCAGCCAGTACGAGCAGTACTTC. It codes for CASSQYEQYF.

The chain is built from TRBV19 and TRBJ2-7; a possible D gene is TRBD2 (5 bases). Germline loops: CDR1 LNHDA, CDR2 SQIVND (reference sequence). The V and J ends lost 2 bases and 0 bases respectively, with 17 bases between them. The CDR3 length is 17 residues. The CDR3 sequence: CASSILAETGSSYEQYF. The CDR3 DNA follows: TGTGCCAGTAGTATATTGGCCGAGACGGGGAGCTCCTACGAGCAGTACTTC.

This clonotype was seen only a few times. The J gene is TRBJ1-1, the V gene TRBV4-2; D may be TRBD1 (5 bases). CDR1 LGHNA and CDR2 YNFKEQ come from the germline V gene. CDR3 length: 13 amino acids. V shed 1 base and J shed 5 bases, with 8 bases lying between them. The CDR3 spells CASSQARGTEAFF. The DNA of the CDR3 is TGTGCCAGCAGCCAAGCAAGGGGAACTGAAGCTTTCTTT.

The V and J genes are TRBV27 and TRBJ1-1; D remains unclear. Trimming pared 2 bases from V and 0 bases from J, leaving 10 bases between. The CDR3 runs 15 residues. Germline CDR1 and CDR2: MNHEY and SMNVEV (reference sequence). The CDR3 DNA sequence: TGTGCCAGCAGTTTAGGGCCGGGAGTGAACACTGAAGCTTTCTTT. Its protein is CASSLGPGVNTEAFF.

This clonotype was recorded many times. A read error may account for a junction end that differs from germline. The genes are TRBV7-7 and TRBJ2-7, with no clear D. This CDR3 has 13 amino acids. From germline, CDR1 is SSHAT and CDR2 FNYEAQ (reference sequence). CDR3 nucleotide sequence: TGTGCTAGCAGCTTTGGACCTTCCTACGAGCAGTACTTC. This gives the protein CASSFGPSYEQYF.

The gene calls are TRBV29-1 and TRBJ2-5; D may be TRBD1 (6 bases). V lost 0 bases and J lost 2, with 10 bases in between. The length of the CDR3 is 14 residues. CDR1 and CDR2 (germline): SQVTM, ANQGSEA. CDR3 DNA: TGCAGCGTTGAAGATCTGGGGGCGCAAGAGACCCAGTACTTC. Its protein product is CSVEDLGAQETQYF.

This clonotype is labeled medium-sized. This chain connects TRBV29-1 to TRBJ1-1; no clear D gene. The V gene's germline CDR1 is SQVTM and CDR2 ANQGSEA. This CDR3 has 11 residues. Trimming took off 8 bases at V and 3 bases at J, with 10 bases between the two ends. This CDR3 is CSPGGYTEAFF. CDR3 bases: TGCAGCCCGGGTGGTTACACTGAAGCTTTCTTT.

In its sample, this clonotype was seen a few times. The chain uses TRBV12-3 or TRBV12-4 and TRBJ2-7; the D gene is possibly TRBD2 (5 bases). This CDR3 contains 13 residues. V was clipped by 2 bases and J by 2 bases, with 7 bases between them. The CDR3 DNA is TGTGCCAGCAGTTTAATAGCGCCCTACGAGCAGTACTTC. It codes for CASSLIAPYEQYF.

This clonotype was detected a few times. The J gene is TRBJ2-3, the V gene TRBV24-1, with 9 positions matching TRBD1. In germline, CDR1 is KGHDR, CDR2 SFDVKD. The CDR3 is made up of 12 amino acids. Trimming cost V 10 bases and J 5 bases; bases outside gene matches: 3. The CDR3 DNA is TGTGCCACATCGGACAGGGGAGATACGCAGTATTTT. Translating it yields CATSDRGDTQYF.

This clonotype came up many times. This chain links TRBV11-3 with TRBJ2-3; the D is unclear. V lost 4 bases and J lost 6, with 14 bases in between. The length of the CDR3 is 14 residues. Germline V gene lookup returns CDR1 SGHNT and CDR2 YENEEA. The CDR3 spells CASSSNGSPDTQYF. The CDR3 nucleotides are TGTGCCAGCAGCTCCAATGGCAGCCCGGATACGCAGTATTTT.

V and J are TRBV7-9 and TRBJ1-2; maybe TRBD1 (6 bases). Trimming left V 5 bases short and J 3 bases short, with 10 bases between. The CDR3 spans 13 residues. CDR1 is SEHNR, CDR2 FQNEAQ, per germline (reference sequence). CDR3 protein: CASSRRQDYGYTF. The CDR3 bases are TGTGCCAGCAGCCGTCGACAGGACTATGGCTACACCTTC.

This chain joins TRBV4-3 and TRBJ2-1; D is possibly TRBD1 or TRBD2 (5 bases each). The CDR3 sequence is 18 residues long. The V gene's germline CDR1 is LGHNA and CDR2 YSLEER. V was pared by 1 base and J by 2 bases, with 18 bases between. Written as DNA, the CDR3 is TGCGCCAGCAGCCAAGTCTTAGAGGGGCAGGCAGCCTACAATGAGCAGTTCTTC. This sequence encodes CASSQVLEGQAAYNEQFF.

This clonotype has ten or more counts. The V gene is TRBV10-3, the J gene TRBJ2-1; perhaps TRBD2 as D (7 bases). Germline loops: CDR1 ENHRY, CDR2 SYGVKD. CDR3 length: 15 residues. The V end lost 2 bases, the J end lost 4 bases, and 12 bases lay between the germline ends. The CDR3 is CAISEEGGPYNEQFF. CDR3 nucleotides: TGTGCCATCAGTGAGGAGGGGGGGCCGTACAATGAGCAGTTCTTC.

This clonotype was detected only once. The V and J genes are TRBV7-2 and TRBJ1-1, with a possible D match to TRBD1 (6 bases). CDR1 and CDR2 (germline): SGHTA, FQGNSA. CDR3 size: 15 residues. Trimming removed 1 base at V and 3 bases at J, with 12 bases between. This CDR3 is CASSLDSGGHTEAFF. CDR3 DNA: TGTGCCAGCAGCTTAGATTCGGGGGGCCACACTGAAGCTTTCTTT.

This clonotype was seen a few times. The chain links TRBV7-9 to TRBJ2-7; D gene ambiguous. Per the germline V gene, CDR1 is SEHNR and CDR2 is FQNEAQ (reference sequence). The germline V and J ends were trimmed by 0 bases and 3 bases, with 6 bases remaining between them. CDR3 length: 13 residues. CDR3 sequence reads: CASSLAGFYEQYF. CDR3 nucleotides: TGTGCCAGCAGCTTAGCCGGGTTCTACGAGCAGTACTTC. Variable domain in full (rest from reference TRBV7-9 and TRBJ2-7): DTGVSQNPRHKITKRGQNVTFRCDPISEHNRLYWYRQTLGQGPEFLTYFQNEAQLEKSRLLSDRFSAERPKGSFSTLEIQRTEQGDSAMYLCASSLAGFYEQYFGPGTRLTVT.

This clonotype showed up just once. The chain joins TRBV2 to TRBJ2-1; D might be TRBD2 (5 bases). The CDR3 extends over 14 amino acids. CDR1 SNHLY and CDR2 FYNNEI come from the germline V gene. V lost 1 base to trimming and J lost 8 bases, with 12 bases between them. CDR3 sequence reads: CASSEGYGGDEQFF. CDR3 DNA: TGTGCCAGCAGTGAAGGATACGGAGGCGATGAGCAGTTCTTC. Based on the CDR3 plus reference TRBV2 and TRBJ2-1, the full variable domain is EPEVTQTPSHQVTQMGQEVILRCVPISNHLYFYWYRQILGQKVEFLVSFYNNEISEKSEIFDDQFSVERPDGSNFTLKIRSTKLEDSAMYFCASSEGYGGDEQFFGPGTRLTVL.

This clonotype was recorded once. V and J are TRBV7-6 and TRBJ2-5; TRBD2 agrees at 14 bases. Germline loops: CDR1 SGHVS, CDR2 FNYEAQ. The ends lost 5 bases at V and 2 bases at J; junction bases unmatched: 4. CDR3 length: 16 amino acids. The CDR3 DNA reads TGTGCCAGCAGCCGGACTAGCGGGGGGTCGCAAGAGACCCAGTACTTC. Its translation is CASSRTSGGSQETQYF. The variable domain in full, completed from reference TRBV7-6 and TRBJ2-5, reads GAGVSQSPRYKVTKRGQDVALRCDPISGHVSLYWYRQALGQGPEFLTYFNYEAQQDKSGLPNDRFSAERPEGSISTLTIQRTEQRDSAMYRCASSRTSGGSQETQYFGPGTRLLVL.

There are many counts of this clonotype. The chain couples TRBV14 to TRBJ1-5; tentatively, D is TRBD1 (5 bases). Trimming shortened V by 3 bases and J by 3 bases, and 6 bases separated the two germline ends. Germline values: CDR1 SGHDN, CDR2 FVKESK. This CDR3 comprises 13 residues. CDR3 DNA sequence: TGTGCCAGCAGCCAGGGACCCAATCAGCCCCAGCATTTT. Its protein product is CASSQGPNQPQHF.